Shown below are 32 T cell receptor beta chains from a single sample sequenced in a study of shared clonotypes between healthy human individuals. Libraries were prepared by immunoSEQ multiplex PCR; TCRdb keeps only in-frame clonotypes and omits some of them. The table shows about 510,000 clones, with about three quarters occurring only once. The source material was PBMCs. The source is a middle-aged woman in good health. Some clones in this sample may be carry-over from other donors' samples.

The V gene is TRBV27, the J gene TRBJ2-1; D perhaps matches TRBD2 (5 bases). The germline CDR1 and CDR2 sequences are MNHEY and SMNVEV (reference sequence). The CDR3 contains 13 residues. V was cut by 3 bases and J by 4 bases, with 7 bases left in between. The CDR3 DNA reads as TGTGCCAGCAGTTTGGGGAGATACAATGAGCAGTTCTTC. Translated: CASSLGRYNEQFF.

The chain recombines TRBV15 with TRBJ2-7; D might be TRBD1 (6 bases). The V end lost 1 base, the J end lost 1 base, and 11 bases lay between the germline ends. Per the germline V gene, CDR1 is LNHNV and CDR2 is YYDKDF (reference sequence). The CDR3 covers 15 residues. CDR3: CATSRGSTGSYEQYF. The CDR3 nucleotides read TGTGCCACCAGCAGAGGATCTACAGGGTCCTACGAGCAGTACTTC.

This chain links TRBV7-8 with TRBJ2-2, with D possibly TRBD1 on 6 matching bases. This CDR3 comprises 15 residues. The germline V gene encodes CDR1 SGHVS and CDR2 FQNEAQ. Trimming removed 3 bases at V and 3 bases at J, with 11 bases between. This CDR3 is CASSFHRDDTGELFF. The CDR3 coding sequence is TGTGCCAGCAGCTTCCACAGGGATGACACCGGGGAGCTGTTTTTT.

The chain employs TRBV27 and TRBJ2-7; 8 bases fit TRBD2. The CDR3 consists of 14 residues. Per the germline V gene, CDR1 is MNHEY and CDR2 is SMNVEV (reference sequence). Germline trimming cut 5 bases from V and 3 bases from J; bases unmatched to any gene: 6. This CDR3 reads CASSPGGAYYEQYF. The CDR3, as DNA: TGTGCCAGCAGTCCGGGGGGGGCTTACTACGAGCAGTACTTC.

This clone was recorded once. The chain has TRBV28 and TRBJ1-1, with a possible D match to TRBD1 (5 bases). Germline assignment: CDR1 MDHEN and CDR2 SYDVKM. CDR3 length: 13 amino acids. V shed 6 bases and J shed 2 bases, with 10 bases lying between them. CDR3 DNA: TGTGCCAGCAGAGGGGCGGGTAACACTGAAGCTTTCTTT. It translates to CASRGAGNTEAFF.

The chain uses TRBV19 and TRBJ2-5; TRBD2 might be the D (6 bases). Germline-derived CDR1 and CDR2 are LNHDA and SQIVND (reference sequence). The CDR3 runs 11 residues. Deletions cut 10 bases from V and 5 bases from J, with 11 bases between. In nucleotides, the CDR3 is TGTGCCACTGAGGCGGGGGAGACCCAGTACTTC. This sequence encodes CATEAGETQYF.

The CDR3 DNA sequence: TGTGCCTGGAAGAAGGAGGACGAGCAGTACTTC. Translating gives CAWKKEDEQYF. The chain is built from TRBV30 and TRBJ2-7, with D tentatively TRBD2 (5 bases). The CDR3 spans 11 residues. CDR1 is GTSNPN and CDR2 is SVGIG in the germline V gene (reference sequence). The V end lost 4 bases, the J end lost 5 bases, and 9 bases lay between the germline ends.

A word on this clone: It is likely a read error: a sequence one base away is far more abundant. A read error is likely, as this CDR3 ends without the conserved phenylalanine or tryptophan. The chain joins TRBV5-1 to TRBJ2-7; 10 bases map to TRBD2. Trimming removed 2 bases from V and 4 bases from J; junction bases left unmatched: 3. Germline V lookup: CDR1 SGHRS, CDR2 YFSETQ. This CDR3 is 14 amino acids long. The chain's CDR3 is CASSFRAGGYEQYL. In DNA, the CDR3 is TGCGCCAGCAGCTTTCGAGCGGGAGGGTACGAGCAGTACTTA.

V is TRBV7-2 and J is TRBJ1-1, with D possibly TRBD1 on 5 matching bases. Trimming removed 5 bases at V and 3 bases at J, with 10 bases between. The CDR3 sequence is 13 residues long. CDR1 and CDR2 (germline): SGHTA, FQGNSA. CDR3 in amino acids: CASSAGRDTEAFF. Here the CDR3 DNA reads TGTGCCAGCAGCGCAGGGCGGGACACTGAAGCTTTCTTT.

The V and J genes are TRBV5-1 and TRBJ2-1, with 8 bases aligning to TRBD2. Per the germline V gene, CDR1 is SGHRS and CDR2 is YFSETQ. V lost 5 bases, J lost 2 bases, and 6 bases stayed unmatched. The CDR3 spans 15 residues. In nucleotides, the CDR3 is TGCGCCAGCAGGTCGACTAGCGCTCCCTACAATGAGCAGTTCTTC. It translates to CASRSTSAPYNEQFF.

This clone occurred once. CDR3 coding DNA: TGTGCCTGGAGTGCTCCCGGGTTATCCAAAAACATTCAGTACTTC. Translating gives CAWSAPGLSKNIQYF. The genes are TRBV30 and TRBJ2-4; no definite D call. The germline CDR1 and CDR2 sequences are GTSNPN and SVGIG (reference sequence). Trimming removed 1 base at V and 2 bases at J, with 12 bases between. The CDR3 consists of 15 residues.

This clone has only a few counts. The CDR3 is CASTPGGTGTTGELFF. The DNA for the CDR3 is TGTGCCAGCACCCCAGGCGGGACAGGGACAACCGGGGAGCTGTTTTTT. V gene TRBV9 combines with J gene TRBJ2-2; 9 positions agree with TRBD1. CDR1 and CDR2 (germline): SGDLS, YYNGEE. J gave up 5 bases and V 6 bases, and 11 bases lay outside the gene matches. The CDR3 is 16 amino acids.

Details on this clone: A far larger clone is off by one base, so a read error is likely. The CDR3 region is CASSYQIQGTLNTFF. The CDR3 nucleotides are TGTGCCAGCAGTTACCAGATTCAGGGGACGCTAAACACTTTCTTT. The V call is TRBV6-5, the J call TRBJ1-1; tentative D call: TRBD1 (6 bases). The CDR3 totals 15 residues. V was clipped by 2 bases and J by 12 bases, with 22 bases between them. Germline CDR1 is MNHEY and CDR2 is SVGAGI.

The J gene is TRBJ2-7, the V gene TRBV10-3; 11 bases fit TRBD2. Unmatched junction bases numbered 4, after V lost 4 bases and J lost 2 bases. The CDR3 is 15 residues long. CDR1 is ENHRY and CDR2 is SYGVKD in the germline V gene. For the CDR3, the DNA is TGTGCCATCAGTGTATTAGCGGGAGGGACCTACGAGCAGTACTTC. As protein: CAISVLAGGTYEQYF.

This chain connects TRBV18 to TRBJ2-7; 9 nucleotides agree with TRBD2. The germline V gene encodes CDR1 KGHSH and CDR2 LQKENI. The length of the CDR3 is 15 residues. V trimming: 2 bases; J trimming: 5 bases; junction bases outside the gene matches: 7. The CDR3 loop reads CASSPRAGGPDEQYF. The CDR3 bases are TGTGCCAGCTCACCAAGGGCGGGAGGGCCGGACGAGCAGTACTTC.

This rearrangement joins TRBV5-1 to TRBJ2-2; TRBD1 aligns across 9 bases. From germline, CDR1 is SGHRS and CDR2 YFSETQ. With 4 bases clipped from V and 7 bases from J, the junction kept 8 bases outside the gene matches. There are 15 residues in the CDR3. CDR3 bases: TGCGCCAGCAGCCCACCCGGGACAGGGAACGGGGAGCTGTTTTTT. This translates into CASSPPGTGNGELFF. Drawing the rest from reference TRBV5-1 and TRBJ2-2, the complete variable domain is KAGVTQTPRYLIKTRGQQVTLSCSPISGHRSVSWYQQTPGQGLQFLFEYFSETQRNKGNFPGRFSGRQFSNSRSEMNVSTLELGDSALYLCASSPPGTGNGELFFGEGSRLTVL.

By its share, this clone is medium-sized. The same CDR3 arises from other DNA sequences in this sample as well. Written as DNA, the CDR3 is TGTGCCAGCAGCTTAGGCGGGGGATCGTTCGGCGAGCAGTACTTC. Translating gives CASSLGGGSFGEQYF. This chain joins TRBV7-9 and TRBJ2-7, with 7 bases identical to TRBD2. V shed 1 base and J 6 bases; nucleotides not matched to a gene: 9. The CDR3 contains 15 residues. The germline CDR1 and CDR2 sequences are SEHNR and FQNEAQ (reference sequence).

CDR3 coding DNA: TGTGCCACCCAGGGGACGGGCACAGATACGCAGTATTTT. This codes for CATQGTGTDTQYF. The chain couples TRBV10-3 to TRBJ2-3, with D possibly being TRBD1 (6 bases). The V gene's germline CDR1 is ENHRY and CDR2 SYGVKD. V shed 10 bases and J shed 1 base, with 12 bases lying between them. This CDR3 region has 13 residues.

Concerning this clone: This sample also contains other DNA sequences that code for the same CDR3. The V gene is TRBV5-1, the J gene TRBJ2-5; unclear D gene. The germline V gene has CDR1 SGHRS and CDR2 YFSETQ. The CDR3 spans 12 residues. The V end was cut by 0 bases, the J end by 2 bases, with 2 bases between. This chain's CDR3 is CASSLDQETQYF. The DNA of the CDR3 is TGCGCCAGCAGCTTGGATCAAGAGACCCAGTACTTC.

In this sample, this clone turned up many times. J is TRBJ1-2 and V is TRBV28; D is unresolved. Germline V gene lookup returns CDR1 MDHEN and CDR2 SYDVKM. V lost 1 base to trimming and J lost 1 base, with 7 bases between them. This CDR3 has 14 residues. The CDR3 spells CASSLSGFNYGYTF. The CDR3 DNA follows: TGTGCCAGCAGTTTATCGGGTTTTAACTATGGCTACACCTTC.

The V call is TRBV30, the J call TRBJ2-5; 9 nucleotides line up with TRBD2. Germline CDR1 GTSNPN, CDR2 SVGIG (reference sequence). The V segment lost 2 bases and the J segment 4 bases; nucleotides outside the gene matches: 5. CDR3 length equals 14 residues. The CDR3, as DNA: TGTGCCTGGAGTAAGTCTAGCGGGGTAGAGACCCAGTACTTC. Protein sequence: CAWSKSSGVETQYF. Full variable domain (remainder filled in from reference TRBV30 and TRBJ2-5): SQTIHQWPATLVQPVGSPLSLECTVEGTSNPNLYWYRQAAGRGLQLLFYSVGIGQISSEVPQNLSASRPQDRQFILSSKKLLLSDSGFYLCAWSKSSGVETQYFGPGTRLLVL.

This chain uses TRBV11-2 with TRBJ2-3; either TRBD1 or TRBD2 may supply D (5 bases each). The CDR3 covers 17 residues. Germline V CDR1 and CDR2: SGHAT, FQNNGV. V was shortened by 0 bases and J by 0 bases, with 13 bases between the two germline ends. The CDR3 DNA follows: TGTGCCAGCAGCTTAGATGGGCCGGGACCTAGCACAGATACGCAGTATTTT. It is translated as CASSLDGPGPSTDTQYF.

This chain links TRBV11-2 with TRBJ2-7; 10 bases align to TRBD1. The CDR3 totals 16 residues. V dropped 4 bases and J dropped 3; count of bases not matched to a gene: 9. Germline CDR1 is SGHAT and CDR2 is FQNNGV. The CDR3 region has the DNA TGTGCCAGCAGCTGGACCGGGACAGGGGACGGCTACGAGCAGTACTTC. It is translated as CASSWTGTGDGYEQYF.

The CDR3: CASSYPRAVTGGSEAFF. The CDR3 nucleotides read TGTGCCAGCAGCTACCCACGGGCTGTGACAGGGGGCTCTGAAGCTTTCTTT. V gene TRBV7-9 combines with J gene TRBJ1-1; TRBD1 matches 10 bases. With V trimmed by 4 bases and J by 6 bases, 14 bases remained unmatched. This CDR3 is 17 amino acids long. Germline V CDR1 and CDR2: SEHNR, FQNEAQ (reference sequence).

The V gene is TRBV21-1, the J gene TRBJ2-7. TRBV21-1 is classified as a pseudogene. The CDR3 contains 14 residues. CDR3 bases: TGTGCCAGCAGCAAAAGGAGCAGGCCCTACGAGCAGTACTTC. It codes for CASSKRSRPYEQYF.

The CDR3 bases are TGCGCCAGCACCCCAACAGGGGTCAGATCTGGGGCCAACGTCCTGACTTTC. Translation: CASTPTGVRSGANVLTF. The chain links TRBV5-1 to TRBJ2-6; 7 bases agree with TRBD1. Germline V CDR1 and CDR2: SGHRS, YFSETQ. The CDR3 covers 17 residues. The ends lost 6 bases at V and 1 base at J; junction bases unmatched: 10.

This clone was counted between two and nine times. The chain is built from TRBV10-3 and TRBJ2-6; TRBD1 might be the D (5 bases). The CDR3 covers 14 residues. The germline V gene encodes CDR1 ENHRY and CDR2 SYGVKD. V was clipped by 8 bases and J by 0 bases, with 8 bases between them. CDR3: CAISQGSGANVLTF. DNA of the CDR3: TGTGCCATCTCTCAGGGCTCTGGGGCCAACGTCCTGACTTTC.

The genes are TRBV6-1 and TRBJ1-3, with TRBD1 matching 7 bases. Germline values: CDR1 MNHNS, CDR2 SASEGT. V gave up 6 bases and J gave up 2 bases; unmatched junction bases: 4. This CDR3 has 14 amino acids. This chain's CDR3 is CASRSGGAGNTIYF. The CDR3 coding sequence is TGTGCCAGCAGATCAGGGGGTGCTGGAAACACCATATATTTT.

J is TRBJ2-2 and V is TRBV5-1, with a weak D call TRBD2 (6 bases). The V and J ends lost 0 bases and 0 bases respectively, with 9 bases between them. Per the germline V gene, CDR1 is SGHRS and CDR2 is YFSETQ. The length of the CDR3 is 16 residues. The CDR3 sequence: CASSLGLGTNTGELFF. The CDR3 DNA follows: TGCGCCAGCAGCTTGGGACTAGGTACGAACACCGGGGAGCTGTTTTTT.

In this sample, this clone turned up a few times. As DNA, the CDR3 is TGTGCCAGCAGCGCGAACCCGATAGGCGGCTACACCTTC. This translates into CASSANPIGGYTF. This chain links TRBV9 with TRBJ1-2; D is unclear. Germline CDR1 and CDR2: SGDLS and YYNGEE. The CDR3 is 13 residues long. V was trimmed by 3 bases and J by 8 bases, leaving 14 bases between them.

The chain combines TRBV4-3 with TRBJ2-3; D may be TRBD1 or TRBD2 (6 bases each). This CDR3 has 20 residues. Germline V CDR1 and CDR2: LGHNA, YSLEER. Between the trimmed V and J ends, which lost 0 bases and 0 bases, there was a span of 22 bases. CDR3: CASSQDHPRWGAASTDTQYF. CDR3 nucleotide sequence: TGCGCCAGCAGCCAAGATCACCCGAGGTGGGGGGCGGCAAGCACAGATACGCAGTATTTT.

The genes are TRBV10-3 and TRBJ2-1; tentative D call: TRBD2 (5 bases). Trimming stripped 3 bases from V and 0 bases from J, with 9 bases between. This CDR3 spans 15 amino acids. Per the germline V gene, CDR1 is ENHRY and CDR2 is SYGVKD. CDR3 protein: CAISDFTSSYNEQFF. In DNA form, the CDR3 reads TGTGCCATCAGTGATTTCACTAGCTCCTACAATGAGCAGTTCTTC.